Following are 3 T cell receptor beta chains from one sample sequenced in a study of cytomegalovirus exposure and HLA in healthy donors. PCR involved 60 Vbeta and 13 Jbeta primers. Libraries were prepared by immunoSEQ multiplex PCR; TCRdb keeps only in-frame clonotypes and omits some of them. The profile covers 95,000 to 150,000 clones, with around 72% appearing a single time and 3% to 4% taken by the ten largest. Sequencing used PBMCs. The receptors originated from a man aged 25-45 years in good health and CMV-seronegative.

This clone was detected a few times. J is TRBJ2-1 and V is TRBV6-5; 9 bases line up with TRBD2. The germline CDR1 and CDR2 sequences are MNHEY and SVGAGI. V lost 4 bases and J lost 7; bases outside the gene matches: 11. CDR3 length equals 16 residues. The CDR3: CASSSPSGGLRNEQFF. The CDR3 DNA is TGTGCCAGCAGTTCCCCGAGCGGGGGGTTGAGGAATGAGCAGTTCTTC.

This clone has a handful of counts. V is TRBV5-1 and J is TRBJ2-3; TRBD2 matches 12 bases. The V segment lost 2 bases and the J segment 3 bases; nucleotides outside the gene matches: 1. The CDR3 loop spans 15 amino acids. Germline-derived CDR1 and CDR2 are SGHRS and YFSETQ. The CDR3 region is CASSLLAGGTDTQYF. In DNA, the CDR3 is TGCGCCAGCAGCTTACTAGCGGGGGGAACAGATACGCAGTATTTT.

The CDR3 loop is CAWSGLDRYNEQFF. In nucleotides, the CDR3 is TGTGCCTGGAGTGGACTGGATAGATACAATGAGCAGTTCTTC. The V gene is TRBV30, the J gene TRBJ2-1; D remains ambiguous. V shed 1 base and J shed 4 bases, with 11 bases lying between them. The CDR3 length is 14 residues. Germline V gene data show CDR1 as GTSNPN and CDR2 as SVGIG (reference sequence).